Listed below are T cell receptor beta chains from one sample, sequenced in a study of beta chain features in type 1 diabetes. TCRdb keeps only in-frame clones here, not all; method: immunoSEQ multiplex PCR. The table shows hundreds of thousands of clones, with 15% occurring only once. The sequenced material came from naive CD4+ T cells from blood. These receptors were taken from a man between 18 and 35 years old in good health. Both conserved end residues are part of each CDR3. D genes are given only for firm matches. Not all rows give a size; the values are once, few, many and, for expanded clones, a class.

-	TRBJ2-1	TRBV6-5	TRBD1	CASWTGRNEQFF	TGTGCCAGTTGGACAGGGAGGAATGAGCAGTTCTTC
-	TRBJ2-7	TRBV19	-	CASSISRGYSYEQYF	TGTGCCAGTAGTATTTCTCGCGGATACAGTTACGAGCAGTACTTC
few	TRBJ2-7	TRBV20-1	-	CSALRPYEQYF	TGCAGTGCGTTGCGGCCCTACGAGCAGTACTTC
-	TRBJ2-3	TRBV6-5	TRBD1	CASSSAGGAVHTQYF	TGTGCCAGCAGTAGCGCAGGGGGCGCGGTACATACGCAGTATTTT
-	TRBJ2-6	TRBV4-3	-	CASSQGPGVSGANVLTF	TGCGCCAGCAGCCAAGGCCCAGGGGTTTCTGGGGCCAACGTCCTGACTTTC
few	TRBJ2-7	TRBV5-4	TRBD1	CASSLGTGGGNPSYEQYF	TGTGCCAGCAGCCTCGGGACAGGGGGCGGGAATCCTTCCTACGAGCAGTACTTC
many	TRBJ2-1	TRBV7-9	TRBD2	CASSLRWDYPNNEQFF	TGTGCCAGCAGCTTAAGATGGGACTACCCGAACAATGAGCAGTTCTTC
-	TRBJ2-1	TRBV5-6	TRBD2	CASSLTSGGYYNEQFF	TGTGCCAGCAGCTTAACTAGCGGGGGGTACTACAATGAGCAGTTCTTC
-	TRBJ1-1	TRBV6-5	-	CASRSLTENTEAFF	TGTGCCAGCAGATCACTGACAGAAAACACTGAAGCTTTCTTT
few	TRBJ2-5	TRBV2	-	CASTRTVRETQYF	TGTGCCAGCACCCGGACAGTGAGAGAGACCCAGTACTTC
few	TRBJ1-2	TRBV7-9	-	CASSVPRGSPNYGYTF	TGTGCCAGCAGCGTCCCCCGGGGTTCACCTAACTATGGCTACACCTTC
-	TRBJ1-4	TRBV5-1	-	CASSLTGKRNEKLFF	TGCGCCAGCAGCTTGACAGGGAAAAGAAATGAAAAACTGTTTTTT
few	TRBJ2-5	TRBV9	-	CASSVGGSPRNPETQYF	TGTGCCAGCAGCGTAGGGGGGAGCCCCCGGAACCCAGAGACCCAGTACTTC
-	TRBJ1-1	TRBV6-5	-	CASSYSVGWNTEAFF	TGTGCCAGCAGTTACTCGGTCGGTTGGAACACTGAAGCTTTCTTT
few	TRBJ1-1	TRBV6-1	TRBD1	CASSEAAGGLNTEAFF	TGTGCCAGCAGTGAGGCGGCAGGGGGCCTGAACACTGAAGCTTTCTTT
few	TRBJ2-5	TRBV7-2	-	CASSPRYQETQYF	TGTGCCAGCAGCCCTCGGTATCAAGAGACCCAGTACTTC
few	TRBJ1-1	TRBV4-2	TRBD1	CASSLRQGRAEAFF	TGTGCCAGCAGCTTGAGACAGGGGCGCGCTGAAGCTTTCTTT
few	TRBJ2-7	TRBV30	TRBD2	CAWSIAGGSRYEQYF	TGTGCCTGGAGTATTGCGGGGGGCTCCCGCTACGAGCAGTACTTC
-	TRBJ1-4	TRBV5-1	-	CASSRGTANEKLFF	TGCGCCAGCAGCCGCGGCACGGCTAATGAAAAACTGTTTTTT
few	TRBJ1-6	TRBV2	-	CASRLQGPSNSPLHF	TGTGCCAGCAGATTACAGGGTCCGTCTAATTCACCCCTCCACTTT
few	TRBJ2-7	TRBV7-6	-	CASSSSRRSGEQYF	TGTGCCAGCAGCAGTAGTCGGCGATCGGGCGAGCAGTACTTC
few	TRBJ2-1	TRBV4-1	-	CASSLDRPTYNEQFF	TGCGCCAGCAGCCTCGACAGACCGACCTACAATGAGCAGTTCTTC
-	TRBJ1-2	TRBV5-1	TRBD1	CASSSGQGLYGYTF	TGCGCCAGCAGCTCGGGACAGGGGCTATATGGCTACACCTTC
-	TRBJ1-6	TRBV11-2	-	CASSSASRMTPLHF	TGTGCCAGCAGCTCCGCATCAAGGATGACACCCCTCCACTTT
few	TRBJ2-2	TRBV28	TRBD1	CASTRTGGSGELFF	TGTGCCAGCACCCGGACAGGGGGCAGCGGGGAGCTGTTTTTT
few	TRBJ2-1	TRBV23-1	TRBD2	CASSWGGWSSYNEQFF	TGCGCCAGCAGTTGGGGGGGGTGGAGCTCCTACAATGAGCAGTTCTTC
-	TRBJ1-1	TRBV9	-	CASSVDALNTEAFF	TGTGCCAGCAGCGTAGATGCCTTGAACACTGAAGCTTTCTTT
-	TRBJ1-1	TRBV9	-	CASSVPSTGINTEAFF	TGTGCCAGCAGCGTTCCCTCGACAGGTATTAACACTGAAGCTTTCTTT
-	TRBJ2-2	TRBV28	-	CASSFFGQVGVGELFF	TGTGCCAGCAGTTTCTTCGGGCAGGTGGGGGTCGGGGAGCTGTTTTTT
-	TRBJ2-1	TRBV19	-	CATDALPFGEQFF	TGTGCCACGGACGCCCTTCCCTTCGGTGAGCAGTTCTTC
-	TRBJ2-1	TRBV18	TRBD1	CASSRDRGRFVEQFF	TGTGCCAGCTCACGCGACAGGGGCCGATTCGTGGAGCAGTTCTTC
few	TRBJ2-5	TRBV5-1	TRBD1	CASSSAGQGRKQYF	TGCGCCAGCAGCTCGGCCGGACAGGGCCGCAAGCAGTACTTC
few	TRBJ1-1	TRBV7-2	-	CASSFSMVLNTEAFF	TGTGCCAGCAGCTTCTCTATGGTTCTGAACACTGAAGCTTTCTTT
-	TRBJ1-1	TRBV7-9	-	CASSLDYNTEAFF	TGTGCCAGCAGCTTAGATTACAACACTGAAGCTTTCTTT
-	TRBJ1-4	TRBV2	-	CASSAQGEKLFF	TGTGCCAGCAGTGCACAGGGTGAAAAACTGTTTTTT
few	TRBJ2-2	TRBV7-2	-	CASSLGSGAGELFF	TGTGCCAGCAGCTTAGGGTCAGGCGCCGGGGAGCTGTTTTTT
-	TRBJ2-5	TRBV5-4	-	CASSPKGVGQETQYF	TGTGCCAGCAGCCCGAAGGGAGTAGGCCAAGAGACCCAGTACTTC
-	TRBJ1-1	TRBV20-1	-	CSASEPTEAFF	TGCAGTGCTAGTGAACCCACTGAAGCTTTCTTT
few	TRBJ2-3	TRBV15	TRBD1	CATSRTGGADTQYF	TGTGCCACCAGCAGGACAGGGGGTGCGGATACGCAGTATTTT
few	TRBJ2-5	TRBV30	-	CAWSRGWETQYF	TGTGCCTGGAGTAGGGGTTGGGAGACCCAGTACTTC
few	TRBJ1-4	TRBV5-1	TRBD1	CASSTPIPGQGNEKLFF	TGCGCCAGCAGCACACCCATACCGGGACAGGGAAATGAAAAACTGTTTTTT
-	TRBJ2-1	TRBV18	-	CASSLSPGRSSYNEQFF	TGTGCCAGCTCTCTATCGCCGGGACGGAGCTCCTACAATGAGCAGTTCTTC
few	TRBJ2-7	TRBV5-1	-	CASGPEGGIYEQYF	TGCGCCAGCGGCCCCGAGGGGGGTATCTACGAGCAGTACTTC
few	TRBJ2-2	TRBV18	-	CASSPLGRKNTGELFF	TGTGCCAGCTCCCCGTTGGGACGGAAAAACACCGGGGAGCTGTTTTTT
-	TRBJ2-2	TRBV7-9	-	CASSRPGQNTGELFF	TGTGCCAGCAGCCGACCCGGACAGAACACCGGGGAGCTGTTTTTT
few	TRBJ2-5	TRBV19	TRBD2	CASSRGSTETQYF	TGTGCCAGTTCGCGGGGGTCCACAGAGACCCAGTACTTC
few	TRBJ2-3	TRBV7-2	-	CASSLAVGDTQYF	TGTGCCAGCAGCTTAGCGGTGGGGGATACGCAGTATTTT
few	TRBJ1-5	TRBV25-1	TRBD1	CASSGGQGKFQPQHF	TGTGCCAGCAGTGGAGGACAGGGGAAATTTCAGCCCCAGCATTTT
-	TRBJ1-2	TRBV28	TRBD1	CASRLRGQNGYTF	TGTGCCAGCAGGCTTCGGGGACAGAATGGCTACACCTTC
once	TRBJ2-1	TRBV7-9	TRBD1	CASSSGTVNEQFF	TGTGCCAGCAGCTCCGGGACAGTCAATGAGCAGTTCTTC
-	TRBJ1-1	TRBV5-1	-	CASSFSGPSLNTEAFF	TGCGCCAGCAGCTTCTCAGGGCCGTCTTTGAACACTGAAGCTTTCTTT
-	TRBJ2-1	TRBV5-1	TRBD2	CASSLRGSGRGSDEQFF	TGCGCCAGCAGCTTGCGGGGGAGCGGGAGAGGGAGCGATGAGCAGTTCTTC
-	TRBJ2-7	TRBV28	-	CASSLLLRDSTYEQYF	TGTGCCAGCAGTCTCCTCCTCCGGGACTCGACCTACGAGCAGTACTTC
few	TRBJ2-5	TRBV7-8	TRBD1	CASSAGTGRQETQYF	TGTGCCAGCAGCGCCGGGACAGGGAGGCAAGAGACCCAGTACTTC
-	TRBJ1-2	TRBV2	-	CASRDQIAGYTF	TGTGCCAGCAGGGACCAAATTGCAGGCTACACCTTC
-	TRBJ2-4	TRBV7-2	TRBD2	CASSLVLLAGRQNIQYF	TGTGCCAGCAGCTTAGTCCTTTTAGCGGGACGGCAAAACATTCAGTACTTC
few	TRBJ1-5	TRBV9	-	CASSPGIGNQPQHF	TGTGCCAGCAGCCCGGGTATCGGCAATCAGCCCCAGCATTTT